This T cell receptor beta chain was recovered during a study of control samples from healthy donors and cancer patients. Trimming cost V 2 bases and J 4 bases, with 14 bases left between them. Germline V gene data show CDR1 as SGHTA and CDR2 as FQGNSA. The CDR3 is 15 amino acids. Assay used: immunoSEQ multiplex PCR; TCRdb lists only in-frame clones, some missing. The sample has approximately 140,000 clones, around 94% seen once. The sequencing sample was made of blood. The chain has TRBV7-2 and TRBJ1-2, with a weak D call TRBD1 (6 bases). This clonotype originated in a man aged 40-55 years in good health. The CDR3 loop reads CASSLNREGIYGYTF. As DNA, the CDR3 is TGTGCCAGCAGCTTAAACAGGGAGGGTATCTATGGCTACACCTTC.